This T cell receptor (beta chain) was found in a study of beta chain features in type 1 diabetes. The wider study: The patients were much like the healthy donors in age, gender and cell yields. Study-wide results and caveats: Researchers report that Type 1 diabetes patients had moderately but significantly shorter TCRB CDR3s across all four CD4+ subsets. Among patients, naive, central memory and Treg TCRB repertoires appeared more similar than among healthy donors.

Details on this clone: What it binds is unknown.

V was shortened by 3 bases and J by 5 bases, with 17 bases between the two germline ends. The CDR3 is made up of 16 amino acids. Germline V gene sequence: CDR1 SGHDT, CDR2 YYEEEE. Expressed TCRB transcripts were sequenced after all isolated RNA was converted to cDNA. Naive, central memory and regulatory T cell samples averaged around 3.3 million reads. Assay used: immunoSEQ multiplex PCR; TCRdb lists only in-frame clones, some missing. The sample has 200,000 to 250,000 clones; 9% to 10% are singletons. The origin of this receptor is a woman younger than 35 in good health. V is TRBV5-6 and J is TRBJ1-4; TRBD1 might be the D (6 bases). Specimen: naive CD4+ T cells from blood. DNA for the CDR3: TGTGCCAGCAGCTACCTCAATGGACAGCCGAATGAAAAACTGTTTTTT. This encodes CASSYLNGQPNEKLFF. Drawing the rest from reference TRBV5-6 and TRBJ1-4, the complete variable domain is DAGVTQSPTHLIKTRGQQVTLRCSPKSGHDTVSWYQQALGQGPQFIFQYYEEEERQRGNFPDRFSGHQFPNYSSELNVNALLLGDSALYLCASSYLNGQPNEKLFFGSGTQLSVL.